This TCR beta chain was identified in a study of cytomegalovirus exposure and HLA in healthy donors. The repertoire was sequenced with immunoSEQ multiplex PCR; TCRdb's copy has only in-frame clones and lacks some. The data hold over 150,000 clones, with roughly 85% observed a single time. The CDR3 sequence is 15 residues long. Per germline, CDR1 SGHRS and CDR2 YFSETQ. With 5 bases clipped from V and 5 bases from J, the junction kept 11 bases outside the gene matches. This clonotype was obtained from a man aged 18 to 30 in good health and CMV-seropositive. Sequencing was performed on PBMCs. This chain uses TRBV5-1 with TRBJ2-7; 9 nucleotides agree with TRBD1. The CDR3 loop is CASSQDRGLRNEQYF. Written as DNA, the CDR3 is TGCGCCAGCAGTCAGGACAGGGGTCTGAGGAACGAGCAGTACTTC.